This T cell receptor (beta chain) was retrieved from a study of OX40 agonist ivuxolimab in advanced cancers. Regarding the study as a whole: In a subset of nonresponders, normalized T-cell clonal expansion was also low. In the 0.1-3.0 mg/kg groups, partial responders showed among the lowest expansion.

Germline V CDR1 and CDR2: SGHAT, FQNNGV. Trimming pared 2 bases from V and 6 bases from J, leaving 11 bases between. The CDR3 contains 13 residues. Turning to this clone: The antigen is undetermined.

The sampling schedule covered blood at baseline, cycle 4 day 1, and cycle 7 day 1. The data were produced by immunoSEQ multiplex PCR, yet TCRdb's version contains in-frame clones alone and is incomplete. The sample records tens of thousands of clones, nearly 90% being singletons. Here the sequenced sample was CD4+ or CD8+ T cells sorted from blood, taken in a trial of the OX40 agonist ivuxolimab. V gene TRBV11-2 combines with J gene TRBJ2-7, with a tentative D call TRBD1 (5 bases). The receptor was derived from an adult with an advanced solid tumor such as melanoma, head and neck, liver or kidney cancer. CDR3 residues: CASSLYRPREQYF. Written as DNA, the CDR3 is TGTGCCAGCAGCTTATACAGGCCTCGCGAGCAGTACTTC.